This T cell receptor (beta chain) was profiled in a study of cytomegalovirus exposure and HLA in healthy donors. Comments on this clone: The target antigen is unknown.

The PCR used 60 Vbeta and 13 Jbeta primers. As processed by the authors: About 12 million shared chains were among the about 80 million unique TCR beta chains that a later analysis counted. Method: immunoSEQ multiplex PCR; TCRdb's copy keeps in-frame clones and lacks some. V, J and clone size reflect that table, while D and trimming were determined from the DNA. The sample spans fewer than 75,000 clones; the ten largest clones claim less than 20%. Study outcomes and limitations: Altogether, around 160 TCR beta chains were recorded as cytomegalovirus-associated. Within an earlier analysis, most TCR beta V segments proved productive either about 87% or about 30% of the time. In a later analysis, TCR beta V- and J-gene trimming was associated with a missense DCLRE1C variant.

Germline CDR1 KGHSH, CDR2 LQKENI. The V segment lost 5 bases and the J segment 4 bases; nucleotides outside the gene matches: 6. The CDR3 runs 15 residues. This sequence was found in a boy younger than 18 in good health and CMV-seronegative. The sequencing sample was made of PBMCs. The gene calls are TRBV18 and TRBJ2-3; 10 positions agree with TRBD1. The CDR3 bases are TGTGCCAGCTCAGGAATGACAGGGGGCGCAGATACGCAGTATTTT. Translated: CASSGMTGGADTQYF.